The present entry profiles one T cell receptor (beta chain) with its context. Its antigen remains unknown. The sample comes from a study of shared clonotypes between healthy human individuals. Notes on the study in general: All-four-donor shared clonotypes had higher generation probabilities than non-shared clonotypes did.

Germline V lookup: CDR1 SNHLY, CDR2 FYNNEI. The CDR3 covers 13 residues. Trimming cost V 0 bases and J 6 bases, with 8 bases left between them. It was CD45RO-negative cells, positively selected for CCR7, that made up naive CD8 cells, with terminally differentiated effector memory CD45RA+ cells excluded. The method was immunoSEQ multiplex PCR; TCRdb's version includes in-frame clones alone and lacks a portion of them. The table shows about 2,200,000 clones, with about 92% occurring only once. Sequenced sample: naive CD8+ T cells from PBMCs. The TCR originated in a man in his late teens or twenties in good health. Some clones in this sample may be carry-over from other donors' samples. The chain couples TRBV2 to TRBJ1-1; D gene ambiguous. In DNA form, the CDR3 reads TGTGCCAGCAGTGAAGCGCCTGGGTCTGAAGCTTTCTTT. Protein sequence: CASSEAPGSEAFF.